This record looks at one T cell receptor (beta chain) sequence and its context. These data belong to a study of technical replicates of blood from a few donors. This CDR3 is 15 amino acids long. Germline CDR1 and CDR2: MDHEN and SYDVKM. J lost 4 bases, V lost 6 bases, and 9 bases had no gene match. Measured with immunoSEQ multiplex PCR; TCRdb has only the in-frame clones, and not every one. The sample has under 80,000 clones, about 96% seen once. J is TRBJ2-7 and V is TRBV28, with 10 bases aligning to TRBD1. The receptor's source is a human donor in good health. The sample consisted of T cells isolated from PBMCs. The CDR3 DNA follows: TGTGCCAGCAGCTCCCCCCCGGGACAGGGGTACGAGCAGTACTTC. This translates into CASSSPPGQGYEQYF.